This TCR beta chain originates from a study of blood T cell repertoires in COVID-19. Study details: Sites in the United States, Italy and Spain provided acute and convalescent COVID-19 samples.

Assignment of participants to cohorts was predicated upon participant-reported clinical history. Shortly before study entry, within 2 weeks, exposed participants had met a COVID-19 case. Per germline, CDR1 SEHNR and CDR2 FQNEAQ (reference sequence). This CDR3 has 15 residues. The V gene end was trimmed by 0 bases and the J gene end by 2 bases; junction bases not matched to a gene: 2. Generated by immunoSEQ multiplex PCR, the TCRdb table keeps only in-frame clones and is missing some. The sample lists 250,000 or so clones, 75% to 90% occurring once. The sequence was obtained from a woman aged 40 to 49 who had been exposed to COVID-19. This chain uses TRBV7-9 with TRBJ2-5, with TRBD2 identical over 8 bases. What was sequenced was PBMCs or T cells enriched from blood (not recorded which). The CDR3 spells CASSLASGGQETQYF. The CDR3 DNA reads TGTGCCAGCAGCTTAGCGAGCGGGGGACAAGAGACCCAGTACTTC.